This TCR beta chain was retrieved from a study of T cells in Graves' hyperthyroidism and ophthalmopathy. General study findings and limits: Using 13 V-J features, a model discriminated ophthalmopathy from stable hyperthyroidism.

Uncontrolled infection, other autoimmune disease, pregnancy and lactation each barred patients from inclusion. Together with thyroid ultrasound, orbital computed tomography, serum thyroxine and TRAb, clinical symptoms were used for diagnoses. Comments on this clonotype: The antigen is not known.

The CDR3 length is 18 residues. Germline CDR1 is SGHTA and CDR2 is FQGNSA. Trimming pared 3 bases from V and 0 bases from J, leaving 18 bases between. RNA transcripts served as the template for amplifying TCR beta CDR3 regions. Researchers ran a first-round RT-PCR on the TCR CDR3 using the HTBI primer set. In TCRdb, the multiplex PCR reads were re-called with MiXCR into one record per CDR3 protein. Of around 600,000 distinct CDR3 sequences in the sample, roughly 45% were seen once. V is TRBV7-2 and J is TRBJ1-3; D is perhaps TRBD1 (6 bases). The sample consisted of peripheral blood or thyroid tissue (not recorded which). The receptor's source is an adult man with Graves' disease, either hyperthyroidism or ophthalmopathy (not recorded which). Here the CDR3 reads CASSLVDRIPSSGNTIYF. As DNA, the CDR3 is TGTGCCAGCAGCTTGGTTGACAGGATTCCCAGCTCTGGAAACACCATATATTTT.